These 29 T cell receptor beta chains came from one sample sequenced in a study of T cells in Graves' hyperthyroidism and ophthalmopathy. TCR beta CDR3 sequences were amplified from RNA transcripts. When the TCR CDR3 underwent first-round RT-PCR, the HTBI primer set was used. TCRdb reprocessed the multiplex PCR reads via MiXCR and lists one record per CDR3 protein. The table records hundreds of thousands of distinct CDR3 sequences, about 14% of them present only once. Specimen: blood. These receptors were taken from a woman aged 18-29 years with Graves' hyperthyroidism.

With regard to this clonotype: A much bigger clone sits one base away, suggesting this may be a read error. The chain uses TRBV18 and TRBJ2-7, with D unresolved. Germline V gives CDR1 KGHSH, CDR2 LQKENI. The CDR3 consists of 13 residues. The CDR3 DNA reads TGTGCCAGCTCACAGGCCCCGCTTAACGAGCAGCACTTC. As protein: CASSQAPLNEQHF.

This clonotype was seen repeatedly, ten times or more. In DNA form, the CDR3 reads TGTGCCAGCAACCCCTTTTTCCCAGATACGCAGTATTTT. It translates to CASNPFFPDTQYF. The V call is TRBV2, the J call TRBJ2-3; D unresolved. Germline CDR1 SNHLY, CDR2 FYNNEI. V was pared by 7 bases and J by 4 bases, with 12 bases between. The CDR3 extends over 13 amino acids.

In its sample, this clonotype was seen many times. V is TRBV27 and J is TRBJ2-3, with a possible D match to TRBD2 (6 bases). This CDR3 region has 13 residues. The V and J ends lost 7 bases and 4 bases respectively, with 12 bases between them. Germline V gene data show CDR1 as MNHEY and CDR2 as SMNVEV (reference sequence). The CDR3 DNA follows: TGTGCCAGCAAAGCCGGAGGGGCAGATACGCAGTATTTT. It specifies CASKAGGADTQYF.

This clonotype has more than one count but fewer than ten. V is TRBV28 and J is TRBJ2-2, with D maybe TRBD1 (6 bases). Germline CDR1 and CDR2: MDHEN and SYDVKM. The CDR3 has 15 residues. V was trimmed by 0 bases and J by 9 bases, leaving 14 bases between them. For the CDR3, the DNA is TGTGCCAGCAGTTTATGGGGGGACAACCTGCGGGAGCTGTTTTTT. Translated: CASSLWGDNLRELFF.

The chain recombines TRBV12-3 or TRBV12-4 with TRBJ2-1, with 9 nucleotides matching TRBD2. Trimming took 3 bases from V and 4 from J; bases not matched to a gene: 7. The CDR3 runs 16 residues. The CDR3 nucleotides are TGTGCCAGCAGTTTGCTTAGCGGGGGACTTTACAATGAGCAGTTCTTC. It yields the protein CASSLLSGGLYNEQFF.

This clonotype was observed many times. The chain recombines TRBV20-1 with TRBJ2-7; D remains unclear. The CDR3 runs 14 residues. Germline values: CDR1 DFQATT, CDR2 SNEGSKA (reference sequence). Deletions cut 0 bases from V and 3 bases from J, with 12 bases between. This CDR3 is CSARDLEGYYEQYF. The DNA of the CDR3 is TGCAGTGCTAGAGATCTTGAAGGATACTACGAGCAGTACTTC.

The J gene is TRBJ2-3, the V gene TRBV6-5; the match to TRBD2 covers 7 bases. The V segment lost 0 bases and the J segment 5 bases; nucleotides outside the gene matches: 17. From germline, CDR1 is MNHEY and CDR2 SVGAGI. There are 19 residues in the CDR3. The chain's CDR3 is CASSYSGGEGPVVEDTQYF. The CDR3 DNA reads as TGTGCCAGCAGTTACTCGGGGGGGGAGGGCCCCGTAGTTGAAGATACGCAGTATTTT.

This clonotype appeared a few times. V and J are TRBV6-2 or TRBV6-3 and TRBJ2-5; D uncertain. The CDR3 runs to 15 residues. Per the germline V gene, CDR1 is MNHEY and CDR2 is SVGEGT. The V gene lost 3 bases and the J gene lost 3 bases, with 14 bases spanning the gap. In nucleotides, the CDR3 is TGTGCCAGCAGTTATCGGTCACTAAAAGAAGAGACCCAGTACTTC. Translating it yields CASSYRSLKEETQYF.

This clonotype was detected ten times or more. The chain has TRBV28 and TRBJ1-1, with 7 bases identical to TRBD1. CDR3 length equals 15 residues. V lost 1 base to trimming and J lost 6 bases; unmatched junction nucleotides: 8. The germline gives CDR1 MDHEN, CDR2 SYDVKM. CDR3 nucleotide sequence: TGTGCCAGCAGTTTATCCCTCGACAGGGCCGCTGAAGCTTTCTTT. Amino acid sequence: CASSLSLDRAAEAFF.

The CDR3 sequence: CSVGQVNYEQYF. The DNA of the CDR3 is TGCAGCGTAGGACAGGTAAACTACGAGCAGTACTTC. The chain combines TRBV29-1 with TRBJ2-7, with 7 bases lining up with TRBD1. Germline assignment: CDR1 SQVTM and CDR2 ANQGSEA. V trimming: 6 bases; J trimming: 3 bases; junction bases outside the gene matches: 5. CDR3 length equals 12 residues.

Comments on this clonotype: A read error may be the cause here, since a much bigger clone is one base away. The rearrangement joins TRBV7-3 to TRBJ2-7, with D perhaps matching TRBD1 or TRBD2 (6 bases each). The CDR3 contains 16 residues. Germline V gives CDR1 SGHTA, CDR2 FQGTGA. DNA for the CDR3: TGCGCCAGCAGCCAAGGGGGGACTGGCGGAGGCTACGAGCAGTACTTC. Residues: CASSQGGTGGGYEQYF.

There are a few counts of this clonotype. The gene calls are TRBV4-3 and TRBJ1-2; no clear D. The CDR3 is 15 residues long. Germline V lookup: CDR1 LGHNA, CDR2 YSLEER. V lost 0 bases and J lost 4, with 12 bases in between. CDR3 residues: CASSQDRTSFYGYTF. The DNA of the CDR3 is TGCGCCAGCAGCCAAGATCGGACGTCCTTCTATGGCTACACCTTC.

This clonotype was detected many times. The CDR3: CASSTTLPSSYNEQFF. CDR3 sequence (DNA): TGCGCCAGCTCCACCACTTTACCGAGCTCCTACAATGAGCAGTTCTTC. The chain combines TRBV5-1 with TRBJ2-1; no definite D call. This CDR3 spans 16 amino acids. V lost 7 bases and J lost 0, with 17 bases in between. Germline V CDR1 and CDR2: SGHRS, YFSETQ.

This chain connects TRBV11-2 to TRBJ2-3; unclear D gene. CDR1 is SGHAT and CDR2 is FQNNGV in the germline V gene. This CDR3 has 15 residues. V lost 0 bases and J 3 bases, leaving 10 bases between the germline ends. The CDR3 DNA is TGTGCCAGCAGCTTAGATCGAGAGAGGACAGATACGCAGTATTTT. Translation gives CASSLDRERTDTQYF.

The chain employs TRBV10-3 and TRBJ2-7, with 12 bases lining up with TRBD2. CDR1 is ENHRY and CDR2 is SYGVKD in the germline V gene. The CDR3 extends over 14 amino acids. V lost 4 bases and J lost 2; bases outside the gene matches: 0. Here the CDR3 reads CAISGTSGAYEQYF. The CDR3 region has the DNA TGTGCCATCAGTGGGACTAGCGGGGCCTACGAGCAGTACTTC.

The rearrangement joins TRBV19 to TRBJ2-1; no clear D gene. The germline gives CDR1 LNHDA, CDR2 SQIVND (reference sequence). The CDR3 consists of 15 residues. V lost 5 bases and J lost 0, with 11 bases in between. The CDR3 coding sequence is TGTGCCAGTAGTCGGAGTTCAAGCTCCTACAATGAGCAGTTCTTC. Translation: CASSRSSSSYNEQFF.

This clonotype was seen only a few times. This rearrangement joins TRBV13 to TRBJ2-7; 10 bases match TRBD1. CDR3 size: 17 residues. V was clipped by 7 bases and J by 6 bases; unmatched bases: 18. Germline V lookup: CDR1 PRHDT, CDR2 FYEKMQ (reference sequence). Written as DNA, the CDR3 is TGTGCCAGCAATCACGGGGGACCGGGACAGGGGTCGGGCGAGCAGTACTTC. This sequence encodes CASNHGGPGQGSGEQYF.

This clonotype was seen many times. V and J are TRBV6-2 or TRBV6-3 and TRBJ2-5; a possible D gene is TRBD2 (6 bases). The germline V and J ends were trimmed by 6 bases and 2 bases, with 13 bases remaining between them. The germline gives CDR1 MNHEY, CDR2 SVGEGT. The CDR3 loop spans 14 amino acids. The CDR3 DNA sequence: TGTGCCAGCAGACCGAGGGGAGGTCAAGAGACCCAGTACTTC. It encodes CASRPRGGQETQYF.

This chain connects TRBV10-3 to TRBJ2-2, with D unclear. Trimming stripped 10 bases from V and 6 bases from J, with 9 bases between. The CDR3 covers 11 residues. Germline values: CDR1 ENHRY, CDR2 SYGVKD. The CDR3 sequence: CATMLAGELFF. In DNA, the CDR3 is TGTGCCACCATGTTGGCCGGGGAGCTGTTTTTT.

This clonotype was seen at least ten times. The CDR3 nucleotides read TGTGCCAGCAGCTTAGGGTTCGACGGGACTAGCGATGGTACAGATACGCAGTATTTT. Translating gives CASSLGFDGTSDGTDTQYF. The chain links TRBV13 to TRBJ2-3; 10 bases fit TRBD2. In germline, CDR1 is PRHDT, CDR2 FYEKMQ (reference sequence). J lost 3 bases, V lost 0 bases, and 12 bases had no gene match. This CDR3 comprises 19 residues.

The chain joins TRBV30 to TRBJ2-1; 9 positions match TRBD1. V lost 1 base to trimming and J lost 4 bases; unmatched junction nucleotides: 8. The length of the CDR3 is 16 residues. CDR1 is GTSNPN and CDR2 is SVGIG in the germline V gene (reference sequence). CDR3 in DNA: TGTGCCTGGAGTGATACGGGACAGGGATTATACAATGAGCAGTTCTTC. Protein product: CAWSDTGQGLYNEQFF. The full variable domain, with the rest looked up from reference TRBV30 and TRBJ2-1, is SQTIHQWPATLVQPVGSPLSLECTVEGTSNPNLYWYRQAAGRGLQLLFYSVGIGQISSEVPQNLSASRPQDRQFILSSKKLLLSDSGFYLCAWSDTGQGLYNEQFFGPGTRLTVL.

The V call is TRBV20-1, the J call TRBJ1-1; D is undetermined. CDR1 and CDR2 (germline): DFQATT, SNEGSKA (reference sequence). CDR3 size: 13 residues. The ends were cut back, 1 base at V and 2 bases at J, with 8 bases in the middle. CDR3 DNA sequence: TGCAGTGCTAGAGGGCTGTACAACACTGAAGCTTTCTTT. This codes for CSARGLYNTEAFF.

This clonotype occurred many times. The chain's CDR3 is CSVGERLTSTDTQYF. CDR3 coding DNA: TGCAGCGTTGGAGAGCGACTGACTAGCACAGATACGCAGTATTTT. The rearrangement joins TRBV29-1 to TRBJ2-3; D gene ambiguous. The CDR3 sequence is 15 residues long. V dropped 4 bases and J dropped 0 bases, with 14 bases sitting between them. From germline, CDR1 is SQVTM and CDR2 ANQGSEA.

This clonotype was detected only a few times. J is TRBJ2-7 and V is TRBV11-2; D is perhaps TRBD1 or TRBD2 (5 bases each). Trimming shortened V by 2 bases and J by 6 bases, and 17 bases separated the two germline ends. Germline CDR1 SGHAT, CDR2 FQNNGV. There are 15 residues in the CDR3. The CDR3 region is CASSLYGLQGAEQYF. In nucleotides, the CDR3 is TGTGCCAGCAGCTTATATGGTCTCCAGGGAGCCGAGCAGTACTTC.

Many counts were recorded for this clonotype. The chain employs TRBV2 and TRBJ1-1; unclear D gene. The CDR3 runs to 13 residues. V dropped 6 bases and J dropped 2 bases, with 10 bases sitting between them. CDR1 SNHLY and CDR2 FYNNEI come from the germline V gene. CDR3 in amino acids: CASSRVLNTEAFF. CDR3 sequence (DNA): TGTGCCAGCAGCCGGGTTTTAAACACTGAAGCTTTCTTT.

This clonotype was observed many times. DNA of the CDR3: TGTGCCAGCAGCTTAGGGGGACTAGCGGGAAATTACGAGCAGTACTTC. Protein: CASSLGGLAGNYEQYF. The chain recombines TRBV7-6 with TRBJ2-7; 13 nucleotides match TRBD2. Trimming removed 1 base from V and 4 bases from J; junction bases left unmatched: 4. Germline V gene data show CDR1 as SGHVS and CDR2 as FNYEAQ. This CDR3 is built from 16 residues.

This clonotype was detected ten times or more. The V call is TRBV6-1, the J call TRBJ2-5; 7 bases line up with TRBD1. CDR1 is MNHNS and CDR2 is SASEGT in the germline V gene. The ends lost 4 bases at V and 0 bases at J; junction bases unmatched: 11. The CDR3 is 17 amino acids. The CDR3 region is CASSVTGTVSYQETQYF. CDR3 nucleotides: TGTGCCAGCAGTGTAACCGGGACAGTCTCGTACCAAGAGACCCAGTACTTC.

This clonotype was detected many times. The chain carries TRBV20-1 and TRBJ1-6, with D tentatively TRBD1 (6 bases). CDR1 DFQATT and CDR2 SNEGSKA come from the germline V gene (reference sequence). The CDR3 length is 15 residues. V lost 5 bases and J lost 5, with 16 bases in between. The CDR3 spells CSAYPPGQNNSPLHF. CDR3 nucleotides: TGCAGTGCTTACCCTCCGGGACAAAATAATTCACCCCTCCACTTT.

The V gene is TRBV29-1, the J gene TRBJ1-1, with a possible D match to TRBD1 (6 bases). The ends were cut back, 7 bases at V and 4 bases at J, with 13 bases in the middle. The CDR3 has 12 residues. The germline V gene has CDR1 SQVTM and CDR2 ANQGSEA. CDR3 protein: CSAGGGPTEAFF. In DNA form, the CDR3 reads TGCAGCGCTGGGGGGGGGCCCACTGAAGCTTTCTTT.